The 20 T cell receptor beta chains in this list originate from one sample, sequenced in a study of T cell repertoires in cytomegalovirus infection. TCRdb re-derived calls from the reads in MiXCR, one entry per CDR3 protein. Among 650,000 to 850,000 distinct CDR3 sequences listed, 29% were seen once. These TCRs are of unknown antigen specificity. Here the sequenced sample was cultured CD8+ T cells from PBMCs, taken from culture after CMV antigen stimulation. Receptor source: a human donor in good health (CMV status not recorded). Some clones in this sample may be carry-over from other donors' samples.

This clonotype was picked up a small number of times. The chain joins TRBV12-3 or TRBV12-4 to TRBJ1-2; D is perhaps TRBD1 (5 bases). V was cut by 3 bases and J by 4 bases, with 9 bases left in between. This CDR3 is 13 amino acids long. The chain's CDR3 is CASSFEGTYGYTF. CDR3 in DNA: TGTGCCAGCAGTTTCGAGGGGACCTATGGCTACACCTTC.

This clonotype was found a few times. The V and J genes are TRBV19 and TRBJ2-1, with TRBD1 matching 9 bases. The CDR3 sequence is 16 residues long. In germline, CDR1 is LNHDA, CDR2 SQIVND (reference sequence). V lost 3 bases and J lost 8; bases outside the gene matches: 11. The CDR3 DNA reads TGTGCCAGTAGTATTGCCGGGACAGGGCCCGTGGATGAGCAGTTCTTC. Translating gives CASSIAGTGPVDEQFF.

This sequence joins TRBV12-3 or TRBV12-4 and TRBJ2-1, with D possibly being TRBD2 (7 bases). Deletions cut 2 bases from V and 5 bases from J, with 16 bases between. CDR3 length equals 16 residues. This CDR3 reads CASSLRRGLPNNEQFF. Written as DNA, the CDR3 is TGTGCCAGCAGTTTAAGGCGGGGGCTACCTAACAATGAGCAGTTCTTC.

The V gene is TRBV5-1, the J gene TRBJ2-3; the match to TRBD1 covers 7 bases. The CDR3 loop spans 13 amino acids. Germline V gene lookup returns CDR1 SGHRS and CDR2 YFSETQ. V dropped 5 bases and J dropped 6; count of bases not matched to a gene: 6. The chain's CDR3 is CASRDRAGDTQYF. The DNA for the CDR3 is TGCGCCAGCAGAGACAGGGCAGGGGATACGCAGTATTTT.

The chain uses TRBV19 and TRBJ2-3; D is possibly TRBD1 (6 bases). With 6 bases removed from V and 2 bases from J, the gap between germline ends came to 18 bases. Germline CDR1 and CDR2: LNHDA and SQIVND (reference sequence). The CDR3 contains 16 residues. The CDR3 loop reads CASSRGQGITTDTQYF. Here the CDR3 DNA reads TGTGCCAGTAGCCGCGGGCAGGGGATTACCACAGATACGCAGTATTTT.

The chain couples TRBV12-3 or TRBV12-4 to TRBJ1-2; D is undetermined. This CDR3 contains 15 residues. Trimming removed 8 bases from V and 5 bases from J, with 21 bases in between. The CDR3 bases are TGTGCCAGCTCGTTTTCACCTGCGGGAGATTATGGCTACACCTTC. Encoded protein: CASSFSPAGDYGYTF.

V is TRBV6-4 and J is TRBJ1-2; D gene uncertain. V was trimmed by 0 bases and J by 8 bases, leaving 10 bases between them. Looked up from germline, CDR1 is MRHNA and CDR2 is SNTAGT. The CDR3 is 13 residues long. Here the CDR3 reads CASSDSAGRGYTF. The CDR3 nucleotides read TGTGCCAGCAGTGACTCGGCAGGACGGGGCTACACCTTC.

The CDR3 sequence: CASRRTGGAREQFF. CDR3 in DNA: TGTGCCAGCAGGCGGACAGGGGGGGCCCGGGAGCAGTTCTTC. This chain joins TRBV6-5 and TRBJ2-1, with TRBD1 matching 10 bases. The J segment lost 10 bases and the V segment lost 6 bases, leaving 9 bases of the junction unmatched. CDR3 size: 14 residues. From germline, CDR1 is MNHEY and CDR2 SVGAGI.

In its sample, this clonotype was seen many times. This sequence joins TRBV7-9 and TRBJ2-1; possible D gene TRBD1, 6 bases. The germline CDR1 and CDR2 sequences are SEHNR and FQNEAQ (reference sequence). The CDR3 extends over 13 amino acids. The V end was cut by 5 bases, the J end by 5 bases, with 10 bases between. This CDR3 reads CASSQGSDNEQFF. CDR3 DNA: TGTGCCAGCAGCCAGGGGTCGGACAATGAGCAGTTCTTC.

The chain employs TRBV6-6 and TRBJ1-4; perhaps TRBD1 as D (6 bases). Trimming removed 0 bases from V and 0 bases from J, with 11 bases in between. The CDR3 covers 17 residues. The germline V gene has CDR1 MNHNY and CDR2 SVGAGI (reference sequence). CDR3 coding DNA: TGTGCCAGCAGTTACTCGGCAGGGGTTGCAACTAATGAAAAACTGTTTTTT. Its protein product is CASSYSAGVATNEKLFF.

This clonotype appeared a few times. The J gene is TRBJ2-3, the V gene TRBV19, with unresolved D. Trimming left V 7 bases short and J 7 bases short, with 18 bases between. Germline lookup yields CDR1 LNHDA and CDR2 SQIVND (reference sequence). The CDR3 length is 14 residues. CDR3 residues: CASNAPPWQNTQYF. CDR3 DNA sequence: TGTGCCAGTAATGCGCCCCCCTGGCAAAATACGCAGTATTTT.

At least ten counts were recorded for this clonotype. V gene TRBV7-8 combines with J gene TRBJ1-2, with D maybe TRBD1 (6 bases). This CDR3 is 16 amino acids long. Trimming shortened V by 5 bases and J by 5 bases, and 21 bases separated the two germline ends. Germline-derived CDR1 and CDR2 are SGHVS and FQNEAQ. The CDR3 DNA is TGTGCCAGCAGCCGCCCAGGGGCCGGCAGACGTTATGGCTACACCTTC. This codes for CASSRPGAGRRYGYTF. The full variable domain, with the rest looked up from reference TRBV7-8 and TRBJ1-2, is GAGVSQSPRYKVAKRGQDVALRCDPISGHVSLFWYQQALGQGPEFLTYFQNEAQLDKSGLPSDRFFAERPEGSVSTLKIQRTQQEDSAVYLCASSRPGAGRRYGYTFGSGTRLTVV.

This clonotype was found a few times. The chain recombines TRBV6-6 with TRBJ1-6, with a tentative D call TRBD1 (5 bases). This CDR3 has 15 amino acids. CDR1 is MNHNY and CDR2 is SVGAGI in the germline V gene (reference sequence). Trimming removed 8 bases at V and 6 bases at J, with 17 bases between. This chain's CDR3 is CASWGGDKFNSPLHF. The CDR3 DNA follows: TGTGCCAGCTGGGGCGGAGATAAATTTAATTCACCCCTCCACTTT.

This clonotype appeared a single time. This chain joins TRBV5-1 and TRBJ2-2, with TRBD1 identical over 8 bases. Germline V gives CDR1 SGHRS, CDR2 YFSETQ. There are 14 residues in the CDR3. J gave up 7 bases and V 3 bases, and 5 bases lay outside the gene matches. The CDR3 region is CASSSRTGSGELFF. CDR3 sequence (DNA): TGCGCCAGCAGCTCCCGGACAGGGAGCGGGGAGCTGTTTTTT.

V and J are TRBV4-1 and TRBJ2-7; perhaps D is TRBD1 or TRBD2 (5 bases each). There are 16 residues in the CDR3. V lost 2 bases to trimming and J lost 2 bases, with 16 bases between them. The V gene's germline CDR1 is MGHRA and CDR2 YSYEKL. CDR3 DNA: TGCGCCAGCAGCCAACTACAGGAACATAGCGCCTACGAGCAGTACTTC. Protein: CASSQLQEHSAYEQYF.

Ten or more counts support this clonotype. The rearrangement uses TRBV7-2 and TRBJ2-3; 11 nucleotides match TRBD2. J was trimmed by 5 bases and V by 5 bases; bases with no gene match: 9. Germline V gives CDR1 SGHTA, CDR2 FQGNSA. The CDR3 is 16 amino acids. In DNA form, the CDR3 reads TGTGCCAGCAGCGGTAGCGGGGGGGCCGAGGAAGATACGCAGTATTTT. Translated: CASSGSGGAEEDTQYF.

The V and J genes are TRBV6-1 and TRBJ1-6; 8 positions match TRBD1. Germline CDR1 and CDR2: MNHNS and SASEGT. The CDR3 loop spans 18 amino acids. With V trimmed by 10 bases and J by 8 bases, 22 bases remained unmatched. The CDR3 sequence is CATHPGQALPETYSPLHF. DNA for the CDR3: TGTGCCACACATCCGGGACAGGCGCTCCCAGAGACTTATTCACCCCTCCACTTT.

This chain links TRBV7-9 with TRBJ1-2; 8 bases fit TRBD1. V lost 1 base to trimming and J lost 8 bases; unmatched junction nucleotides: 6. Per the germline V gene, CDR1 is SEHNR and CDR2 is FQNEAQ (reference sequence). This CDR3 has 14 amino acids. The CDR3 nucleotides read TGTGCCAGCAGCTTAGGACACAGGGGGTCGGGCTACACCTTC. It translates to CASSLGHRGSGYTF.

The V and J genes are TRBV28 and TRBJ2-5, with D possibly being TRBD1 (6 bases). The germline CDR1 and CDR2 sequences are MDHEN and SYDVKM. The CDR3 length is 15 residues. Trimming shortened V by 3 bases and J by 4 bases, and 15 bases separated the two germline ends. This chain's CDR3 is CASSFRGPQGETQYF. The CDR3 DNA reads TGTGCCAGCAGTTTTAGGGGTCCACAGGGAGAGACCCAGTACTTC.

The chain carries TRBV4-1 and TRBJ2-3; D gene unclear. Trimming removed 0 bases at V and 2 bases at J, with 6 bases between. Per germline, CDR1 MGHRA and CDR2 YSYEKL. The CDR3 extends over 14 amino acids. The DNA for the CDR3 is TGCGCCAGCAGCCAAGAGCATCCCACAGATACGCAGTATTTT. This sequence encodes CASSQEHPTDTQYF.